The rows below give T cell receptor beta chains drawn from one sample of a study of blood T cell repertoires in COVID-19. Sequencing was performed with immunoSEQ multiplex PCR; in TCRdb, only in-frame clones are kept and a portion is missing. The data contain some 180,000 clones, over 80% of them singletons. Sequenced sample: peripheral blood. The receptors shown here come from a woman aged 40 to 55 with COVID-19, enrolled during active disease. The CDR3 runs from the conserved cysteine through the conserved F or W. D genes are given only for firm matches. Not all rows give a size; the values are once, few, many and, for expanded clones, a class.

v_gene: TRBV28; j_gene: TRBJ2-6; abundance: NA; d_gene: NA; CDR3aa: CASSRLEGTGANVLTF; CDR3nt: TGTGCCAGCAGTCGCTTGGAGGGGACTGGGGCCAACGTCCTGACTTTC
v_gene: TRBV3-1/TRBV3-2; j_gene: TRBJ2-4; abundance: NA; d_gene: TRBD1; CDR3aa: CASSPYRGSTIQYF; CDR3nt: TGTGCCAGCAGCCCGTACAGGGGAAGTACCATTCAGTACTTC
v_gene: TRBV5-4; j_gene: TRBJ2-3; abundance: NA; d_gene: TRBD2; CDR3aa: CASSPSGGGRALDTQYF; CDR3nt: TGTGCCAGCAGCCCCTCCGGGGGCGGGAGGGCCTTAGATACGCAGTATTTT
v_gene: TRBV9; j_gene: TRBJ1-5; abundance: NA; d_gene: NA; CDR3aa: CASSAHLGGNQPQHF; CDR3nt: TGTGCCAGCAGCGCCCATCTGGGCGGGAATCAGCCCCAGCATTTT
v_gene: TRBV5-4; j_gene: TRBJ2-3; abundance: few; d_gene: NA; CDR3aa: CASSLGGSGGTDTQYF; CDR3nt: TGTGCCAGCAGCTTGGGAGGGTCTGGGGGCACAGATACGCAGTATTTT
v_gene: TRBV29-1; j_gene: TRBJ2-3; abundance: NA; d_gene: NA; CDR3aa: CSAGLRGGVGDTQYF; CDR3nt: TGCAGCGCGGGGTTACGAGGAGGGGTTGGGGATACGCAGTATTTT
v_gene: TRBV6-4; j_gene: TRBJ2-3; abundance: NA; d_gene: NA; CDR3aa: CASSDSGGSTDTQYF; CDR3nt: TGTGCCAGCAGTGACTCTGGAGGTAGCACAGATACGCAGTATTTT
v_gene: TRBV19; j_gene: TRBJ2-1; abundance: NA; d_gene: NA; CDR3aa: CASSMGGRSNEQFF; CDR3nt: TGTGCCAGTAGTATGGGGGGGCGAAGCAATGAGCAGTTCTTC
v_gene: TRBV5-6; j_gene: TRBJ1-6; abundance: NA; d_gene: NA; CDR3aa: CASSLTGPHIWSPLHF; CDR3nt: TGTGCCAGCAGCCTAACAGGCCCCCACATATGGTCACCCCTCCACTTT
v_gene: TRBV9; j_gene: TRBJ1-5; abundance: NA; d_gene: NA; CDR3aa: CASSVGAGPGQPQHF; CDR3nt: TGTGCCAGCAGCGTAGGGGCAGGTCCGGGGCAGCCCCAGCATTTT
v_gene: TRBV4-1; j_gene: TRBJ2-7; abundance: NA; d_gene: NA; CDR3aa: CASSQDLPREQYF; CDR3nt: TGCGCCAGCAGCCAAGATCTACCGCGGGAGCAGTACTTC
v_gene: TRBV29-1; j_gene: TRBJ1-5; abundance: many; d_gene: NA; CDR3aa: CSVLLSQDSGNQPQHF; CDR3nt: TGCAGCGTGTTACTCTCCCAGGATAGCGGCAATCAGCCCCAGCATTTT
v_gene: TRBV7-9; j_gene: TRBJ2-5; abundance: NA; d_gene: NA; CDR3aa: CASREQYQETQYF; CDR3nt: TGTGCCAGCAGGGAGCAGTACCAAGAGACCCAGTACTTC
v_gene: TRBV5-1; j_gene: TRBJ2-7; abundance: NA; d_gene: NA; CDR3aa: CASSLVGEGYEQYF; CDR3nt: TGCGCCAGCAGCTTGGTAGGAGAGGGTTACGAGCAGTACTTC
v_gene: TRBV12-5; j_gene: TRBJ2-5; abundance: NA; d_gene: TRBD1; CDR3aa: CASGHDRGRVETQYF; CDR3nt: TGTGCTAGTGGCCACGACAGGGGGCGAGTAGAGACCCAGTACTTC
v_gene: TRBV5-4; j_gene: TRBJ1-1; abundance: NA; d_gene: NA; CDR3aa: CASSLGQYTEAFF; CDR3nt: TGTGCCAGCAGCTTGGGGCAGTACACTGAAGCTTTCTTT